Shown below are 9 T cell receptor beta chains from a single sample sequenced in a study of beta chain features in type 1 diabetes. The whole isolated RNA underwent reverse transcription, so sequencing captured expressed TCRB transcripts. The repertoire was sequenced with immunoSEQ multiplex PCR; TCRdb's copy has only in-frame clones and lacks some. Among 250,000 or so clones listed, about 70% were seen once. The material sequenced was naive CD4+ T cells from blood. Every receptor here comes from a man aged 30 to 45 in good health.

This chain joins TRBV29-1 and TRBJ2-7; no firm D call. This CDR3 has 13 residues. Per the germline V gene, CDR1 is SQVTM and CDR2 is ANQGSEA. The V gene lost 8 bases and the J gene lost 5 bases, with 19 bases spanning the gap. Here the CDR3 DNA reads TGCAGCTCAACGGTAGGGCTAGGCCACGAGCAGTACTTC. This gives the protein CSSTVGLGHEQYF.

The chain links TRBV30 to TRBJ1-2; a possible D gene is TRBD1 (6 bases). The germline gives CDR1 GTSNPN, CDR2 SVGIG (reference sequence). The CDR3 is made up of 13 amino acids. Between the trimmed V and J ends, which lost 3 bases and 8 bases, there was a span of 16 bases. DNA for the CDR3: TGTGCCTGGAGACAGAAGGGGGTGCAAGGCTACACCTTC. It translates to CAWRQKGVQGYTF. Based on the CDR3 plus reference TRBV30 and TRBJ1-2, the full variable domain is SQTIHQWPATLVQPVGSPLSLECTVEGTSNPNLYWYRQAAGRGLQLLFYSVGIGQISSEVPQNLSASRPQDRQFILSSKKLLLSDSGFYLCAWRQKGVQGYTFGSGTRLTVV.

The V and J genes are TRBV29-1 and TRBJ1-1; 8 nucleotides align to TRBD1. This CDR3 contains 13 residues. Germline CDR1 reads SQVTM; CDR2 reads ANQGSEA. The V segment lost 7 bases and the J segment 11 bases; nucleotides outside the gene matches: 15. The CDR3 region is CSGEQGGGYRAFF. The CDR3 region has the DNA TGCAGCGGCGAACAGGGGGGCGGGTATCGGGCTTTCTTT.

The CDR3 DNA reads TGCGCCAGCAATGCAGGAGAGACCCAGTACTTC. Its translation: CASNAGETQYF. The rearrangement links TRBV5-1 to TRBJ2-5; the D is unclear. V gave up 6 bases and J gave up 4 bases, with 7 bases separating them. CDR1 is SGHRS and CDR2 is YFSETQ in the germline V gene. The CDR3 totals 11 residues.

This clone has a handful of counts. The V call is TRBV4-1, the J call TRBJ2-3; 8 bases are shared with TRBD2. J lost 1 base, V lost 1 base, and 4 bases had no gene match. The V gene's germline CDR1 is MGHRA and CDR2 YSYEKL. The CDR3 extends over 16 amino acids. In DNA form, the CDR3 reads TGCGCCAGCAGCCAAGTCGTAGCGGGACGCACAGATACGCAGTATTTT. It is translated as CASSQVVAGRTDTQYF.

V and J are TRBV30 and TRBJ2-1; the D is unclear. From germline, CDR1 is GTSNPN and CDR2 SVGIG (reference sequence). Trimming cost V 5 bases and J 2 bases, with 7 bases left between them. The CDR3 consists of 12 residues. The CDR3 loop reads CAWAAPYNEQFF. In DNA form, the CDR3 reads TGTGCCTGGGCGGCTCCCTACAATGAGCAGTTCTTC.

The chain employs TRBV7-9 and TRBJ2-7; D may match TRBD1 or TRBD2 (6 bases each). Germline-derived CDR1 and CDR2 are SEHNR and FQNEAQ (reference sequence). The CDR3 has 13 residues. Trimming cost V 2 bases and J 2 bases, with 7 bases left between them. CDR3 amino acids: CASSLRGAYEQYF. In nucleotides, the CDR3 is TGTGCCAGCAGCTTAAGGGGGGCCTACGAGCAGTACTTC.

The genes are TRBV20-1 and TRBJ2-7; maybe TRBD2 (6 bases). Germline V gene sequence: CDR1 DFQATT, CDR2 SNEGSKA (reference sequence). Trimming removed 5 bases at V and 10 bases at J, with 15 bases between. CDR3 length: 11 amino acids. Here the CDR3 reads CSASVLGGQYF. In nucleotides, the CDR3 is TGCAGTGCTTCCGTCCTCGGGGGACAGTACTTC.

The rearrangement joins TRBV5-4 to TRBJ2-2, with D uncertain. Germline V gene sequence: CDR1 SGHNT, CDR2 YYREEE (reference sequence). V was cut by 5 bases and J by 1 base, with 6 bases left in between. The CDR3 has 13 residues. CDR3 in DNA: TGTGCCAGCAGAGGTCAGAACACCGGGGAGCTGTTTTTT. Protein sequence: CASRGQNTGELFF. The whole variable domain, filled in from reference TRBV5-4 and TRBJ2-2, reads ETGVTQSPTHLIKTRGQQVTLRCSSQSGHNTVSWYQQALGQGPQFIFQYYREEENGRGNFPPRFSGLQFPNYSSELNVNALELDDSALYLCASRGQNTGELFFGEGSRLTVL.